This TCR beta chain was recorded in a study of shared clonotypes between healthy human individuals. Findings of the study overall: Some naive CD4 clonotypes, about 5.5%, turned up in common across several donors.

V lost 5 bases to trimming and J lost 6 bases; unmatched junction nucleotides: 4. CDR3 size: 13 residues. Germline V gives CDR1 PRHDT, CDR2 FYEKMQ (reference sequence). Sequenced by immunoSEQ multiplex PCR; TCRdb stores in-frame clones only, minus some. Of 2 million to 2.5 million clones in the sample, 93% were seen once. For this clone: What it recognizes is unknown.

As defined, naive CD8 cells were CD45RO-negative and positively selected for CCR7, with terminally differentiated effector memory CD45RA+ cells excluded. Adult donors, all healthy and HIV-negative, had no recent acute infections or vaccinations. The chain joins TRBV13 to TRBJ1-2; TRBD1 agrees at 9 bases. The clonotype comes from a young man in good health. Some clones in this sample may be carry-over from other donors' samples. Sample: naive CD8+ T cells from PBMCs. In nucleotides, the CDR3 is TGTGCCAGCAGCCTTGGGACAGGGAATGGCTACACCTTC. Residues: CASSLGTGNGYTF.